These T cell receptor beta chains were read from a single sample in a study of T cell responses to AZD1222 COVID-19 vaccine. The repertoire was sequenced with immunoSEQ multiplex PCR; TCRdb's copy has only in-frame clones and lacks some. The table records 100,000 to 140,000 clones, 87% of them present only once. The sample was peripheral blood, taken 28 days after the second AZD1222 dose. The source of these receptors is an adult who received the AZD1222 COVID-19 vaccine. The CDR3 runs from the conserved cysteine through the conserved F or W. A D gene is named only where the DNA matches it firmly. Not all rows give a size; the values are once, few, many and, for expanded clones, a class.

v_gene: TRBV13
d_gene: -
abundance: -
j_gene: TRBJ1-2
CDR3nt: TGTGCCAGCAGCCTTCGGGACAACTATGGCTACACCTTC
CDR3aa: CASSLRDNYGYTF

v_gene: TRBV19
d_gene: -
abundance: -
j_gene: TRBJ1-6
CDR3nt: TGTGCCAGTAGTACAGGGGTATCAGATTCACCCCTCCACTTT
CDR3aa: CASSTGVSDSPLHF

v_gene: TRBV2
d_gene: -
abundance: -
j_gene: TRBJ1-2
CDR3nt: TGTGCCAGCAGTGAACTCGTCCAGGGCCGTAATGGCTACACCTTC
CDR3aa: CASSELVQGRNGYTF

v_gene: TRBV7-9
d_gene: -
abundance: -
j_gene: TRBJ1-2
CDR3nt: TGTGCCAGCAGCTTAGCTTTAAACTATGGCTACACCTTC
CDR3aa: CASSLALNYGYTF

v_gene: TRBV29-1
d_gene: -
abundance: once
j_gene: TRBJ2-5
CDR3nt: TGCAGCGTTGACGTCTGGATGGGAGGAGAGACCCAGTACTTC
CDR3aa: CSVDVWMGGETQYF

v_gene: TRBV7-2
d_gene: TRBD1
abundance: -
j_gene: TRBJ1-3
CDR3nt: TGTGCCAGCAGCTTAGAGGGGGCAAGCGGAAACACCATATATTTT
CDR3aa: CASSLEGASGNTIYF

v_gene: TRBV12-3/TRBV12-4
d_gene: -
abundance: -
j_gene: TRBJ1-2
CDR3nt: TGTGCCAGCAGTATCGAGGCCTCTGGCTACACCTTC
CDR3aa: CASSIEASGYTF

v_gene: TRBV11-1
d_gene: -
abundance: -
j_gene: TRBJ2-5
CDR3nt: TGTGCCAGCCTCCCCCCGGGGTTGGAGACCCAGTACTTC
CDR3aa: CASLPPGLETQYF

v_gene: TRBV12-3/TRBV12-4
d_gene: -
abundance: -
j_gene: TRBJ2-3
CDR3nt: TGTGCCAGCAGGTTTAGAGATACGCAGTATTTT
CDR3aa: CASRFRDTQYF

v_gene: TRBV3-1/TRBV3-2
d_gene: TRBD1
abundance: -
j_gene: TRBJ2-2
CDR3nt: TGTGCCAGCAGCCAAGTTAAGGGACAGGGGGGTACCGGGGAGCTGTTTTTT
CDR3aa: CASSQVKGQGGTGELFF

v_gene: TRBV6-2/TRBV6-3
d_gene: -
abundance: -
j_gene: TRBJ1-5
CDR3nt: TGTGCCAGCAGTTACCCCGGTCAGCCCCAGCATTTT
CDR3aa: CASSYPGQPQHF

v_gene: TRBV28
d_gene: TRBD1
abundance: -
j_gene: TRBJ1-2
CDR3nt: TGTGCCAGCAGTTTATGGGGACAGGGCGTTCGGGTTAGCTATGGCTACACCTTC
CDR3aa: CASSLWGQGVRVSYGYTF

v_gene: TRBV9
d_gene: TRBD1
abundance: -
j_gene: TRBJ1-2
CDR3nt: TGTGCCAGCAGCGTAGGCACAGGGGCGGGCTATGGCTACACCTTC
CDR3aa: CASSVGTGAGYGYTF

v_gene: TRBV5-8
d_gene: -
abundance: few
j_gene: TRBJ2-4
CDR3nt: TGTGCCAGCAGCTTCAATTACATTCAGTACTTC
CDR3aa: CASSFNYIQYF

v_gene: TRBV27
d_gene: TRBD1
abundance: -
j_gene: TRBJ1-2
CDR3nt: TGTGCCAGCAGACAGACAGGGGAGCATGGCTACACCTTC
CDR3aa: CASRQTGEHGYTF

v_gene: TRBV4-3
d_gene: TRBD1
abundance: -
j_gene: TRBJ1-2
CDR3nt: TGCGCCAGCAGCCCCGGGGACAGGGGAACTAACTATGGCTACACCTTC
CDR3aa: CASSPGDRGTNYGYTF

v_gene: TRBV7-6
d_gene: TRBD1
abundance: -
j_gene: TRBJ2-5
CDR3nt: TGTGCCAGCAGCTCGGGACAGACACAAGAGACCCAGTACTTC
CDR3aa: CASSSGQTQETQYF

v_gene: TRBV30
d_gene: TRBD1
abundance: -
j_gene: TRBJ1-1
CDR3nt: TGTGCCTGGAAATTTGGAGGGGGCATGGGCAATGCTTTCTTT
CDR3aa: CAWKFGGGMGNAFF

v_gene: TRBV5-4
d_gene: TRBD1
abundance: -
j_gene: TRBJ2-2
CDR3nt: TGTGCCAGCAGCTTGGCGGGGACAGGGCTGGCCGGGGAGCTGTTTTTT
CDR3aa: CASSLAGTGLAGELFF

v_gene: TRBV6-6
d_gene: TRBD1
abundance: -
j_gene: TRBJ1-6
CDR3nt: TGTGCCAGCAGTTACTTGGACAGGGGAGTTTCACCCCTCCACTTT
CDR3aa: CASSYLDRGVSPLHF

v_gene: TRBV4-1
d_gene: -
abundance: -
j_gene: TRBJ1-6
CDR3nt: TGCGCCAGCAAAGATGTGGGGAAGAATTCACCCCTCCACTTT
CDR3aa: CASKDVGKNSPLHF

v_gene: TRBV5-8
d_gene: TRBD1
abundance: -
j_gene: TRBJ2-7
CDR3nt: TGTGCCAGCGGACGGACAGGGGGTTTCTACGAGCAGTACTTC
CDR3aa: CASGRTGGFYEQYF

v_gene: TRBV2
d_gene: -
abundance: -
j_gene: TRBJ1-2
CDR3nt: TGTGCCAGCAGGGTGACAGTTTTTAAGGATGGCTACACCTTC
CDR3aa: CASRVTVFKDGYTF

v_gene: TRBV5-1
d_gene: -
abundance: -
j_gene: TRBJ2-3
CDR3nt: TGCGCCAGCAGCTTGACCCACCCTGATACAGATACGCAGTATTTT
CDR3aa: CASSLTHPDTDTQYF

v_gene: TRBV20-1
d_gene: TRBD1
abundance: -
j_gene: TRBJ2-7
CDR3nt: TGCAGTGCTGCCGGGACAGCTGAGCAGTACTTC
CDR3aa: CSAAGTAEQYF

v_gene: TRBV6-5
d_gene: -
abundance: -
j_gene: TRBJ2-2
CDR3nt: TGTGCCAGCAGTCGAAATGGGGCCGGGGAGCTGTTTTTT
CDR3aa: CASSRNGAGELFF

v_gene: TRBV9
d_gene: -
abundance: few
j_gene: TRBJ2-7
CDR3nt: TGTGCCAGCAGCGTAGCGGTGGGGCAGATCTACGAGCAGTACTTC
CDR3aa: CASSVAVGQIYEQYF

v_gene: TRBV18
d_gene: TRBD1
abundance: -
j_gene: TRBJ1-4
CDR3nt: TGTGCCAGCTCATCTACTTGGAGGCAGGGGGCGCGAACTAATGAAAAACTGTTTTTT
CDR3aa: CASSSTWRQGARTNEKLFF

v_gene: TRBV3-1/TRBV3-2
d_gene: -
abundance: -
j_gene: TRBJ1-2
CDR3nt: TGTGCCAGCAGCCAAGAGGGACCCGGCTACACCTTC
CDR3aa: CASSQEGPGYTF

v_gene: TRBV24-1
d_gene: TRBD1
abundance: -
j_gene: TRBJ2-1
CDR3nt: TGTGCCACTTCACAGGGGGCGACTACCTACAATGAGCAGTTCTTC
CDR3aa: CATSQGATTYNEQFF

v_gene: TRBV5-1
d_gene: TRBD1
abundance: -
j_gene: TRBJ1-1
CDR3nt: TGCGCCTGCCGACAGGGGGCGGGAACTGAAGCTTTCTTT
CDR3aa: CACRQGAGTEAFF

v_gene: TRBV27
d_gene: -
abundance: -
j_gene: TRBJ2-7
CDR3nt: TGTGCCAGCAGTTCGACCGCCTACGAGCAGTACTTC
CDR3aa: CASSSTAYEQYF

v_gene: TRBV7-9
d_gene: -
abundance: -
j_gene: TRBJ2-7
CDR3nt: TGTGCCAGCAGCTCCAGGGTGTGGTACGAGCAGTACTTC
CDR3aa: CASSSRVWYEQYF

v_gene: TRBV5-1
d_gene: -
abundance: -
j_gene: TRBJ2-1
CDR3nt: TGCGCCAGCAGCCGGACGGCTAGCTCCTACAATGAGCAGTTCTTC
CDR3aa: CASSRTASSYNEQFF

v_gene: TRBV5-1
d_gene: TRBD1
abundance: -
j_gene: TRBJ1-1
CDR3nt: TGCGCCAGCAGCTTGACCGGGACAGGGGAAACTGAAGCTTTCTTT
CDR3aa: CASSLTGTGETEAFF

v_gene: TRBV5-6
d_gene: TRBD1
abundance: -
j_gene: TRBJ2-5
CDR3nt: TGTGCCAGCAGCTTCAGGGGGCTTAAAGAGACCCAGTACTTC
CDR3aa: CASSFRGLKETQYF

v_gene: TRBV6-6
d_gene: -
abundance: -
j_gene: TRBJ2-5
CDR3nt: TGTGCCAGCAGGGACAGCCCCAATGGGGAGACCCAGTACTTC
CDR3aa: CASRDSPNGETQYF

v_gene: TRBV19
d_gene: -
abundance: few
j_gene: TRBJ1-3
CDR3nt: TGTGCCAGTACCAAGAAGGGGGGGGCCGGTGGAAACACCATATATTTT
CDR3aa: CASTKKGGAGGNTIYF

v_gene: TRBV19
d_gene: TRBD1
abundance: once
j_gene: TRBJ1-2
CDR3nt: TGTGCCAGTTGCAGCTCGGGACAGTCCTATGGCTACACCTTC
CDR3aa: CASCSSGQSYGYTF

v_gene: TRBV3-1/TRBV3-2
d_gene: -
abundance: -
j_gene: TRBJ1-2
CDR3nt: TGTGCCAGCAGCCAAGTGTCAGGGGCCTATGGCTACACCTTC
CDR3aa: CASSQVSGAYGYTF

v_gene: TRBV7-2
d_gene: TRBD1
abundance: few
j_gene: TRBJ1-1
CDR3nt: TGTGCCAGCAGCTTAACAGGGGGCACTGAAGCTTTCTTT
CDR3aa: CASSLTGGTEAFF

v_gene: TRBV5-4
d_gene: -
abundance: -
j_gene: TRBJ1-3
CDR3nt: TGTGCCAGCAGCTTGACAGCAAAGAGCTCTGGAAACACCATATATTTT
CDR3aa: CASSLTAKSSGNTIYF

v_gene: TRBV4-2
d_gene: -
abundance: -
j_gene: TRBJ1-2
CDR3nt: TGTGCCAGCAGCCAAACCGTGAAAGATAACTATGGCTACACCTTC
CDR3aa: CASSQTVKDNYGYTF

v_gene: TRBV19
d_gene: TRBD1
abundance: -
j_gene: TRBJ2-3
CDR3nt: TGTGCCTCCCGGCAGGGGGCCTTAGATACGCAGTATTTT
CDR3aa: CASRQGALDTQYF

v_gene: TRBV30
d_gene: -
abundance: -
j_gene: TRBJ1-3
CDR3nt: TGTGCCTGGAGTTGGGCCTCCTCTGGAAACACCATATATTTT
CDR3aa: CAWSWASSGNTIYF

v_gene: TRBV7-8
d_gene: TRBD1
abundance: -
j_gene: TRBJ1-2
CDR3nt: TGTGCCAGCAGCTTCCGGGACAGTAAGGGCTACACCTTC
CDR3aa: CASSFRDSKGYTF

v_gene: TRBV6-5
d_gene: -
abundance: -
j_gene: TRBJ1-1
CDR3nt: TGTGCCAGCAGCAACTTTAACAGGCCTGAAGCTTTCTTT
CDR3aa: CASSNFNRPEAFF

v_gene: TRBV2
d_gene: -
abundance: -
j_gene: TRBJ2-1
CDR3nt: TGTGCCAGCAAGTTAGGCGGTGAGCAGTTCTTC
CDR3aa: CASKLGGEQFF

v_gene: TRBV6-5
d_gene: -
abundance: -
j_gene: TRBJ2-3
CDR3nt: TGTGCCAGCGGGACACCTAGCACAGATACGCAGTATTTT
CDR3aa: CASGTPSTDTQYF

v_gene: TRBV19
d_gene: TRBD1
abundance: -
j_gene: TRBJ1-2
CDR3nt: TGTGCCAGTAGTATACAGGGGGCCTATGGCTACACCTTC
CDR3aa: CASSIQGAYGYTF